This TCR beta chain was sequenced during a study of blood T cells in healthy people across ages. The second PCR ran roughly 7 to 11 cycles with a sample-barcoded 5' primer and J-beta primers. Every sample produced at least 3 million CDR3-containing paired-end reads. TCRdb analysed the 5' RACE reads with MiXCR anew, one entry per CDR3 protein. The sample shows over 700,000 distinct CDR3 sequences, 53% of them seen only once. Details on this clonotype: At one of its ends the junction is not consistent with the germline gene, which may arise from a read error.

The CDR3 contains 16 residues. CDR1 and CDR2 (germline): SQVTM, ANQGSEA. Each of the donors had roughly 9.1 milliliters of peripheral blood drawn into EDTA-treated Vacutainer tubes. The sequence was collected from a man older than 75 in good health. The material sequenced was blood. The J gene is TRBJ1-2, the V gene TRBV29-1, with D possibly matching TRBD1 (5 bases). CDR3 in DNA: TGCAACGTTCCCTCCCCCTCGGGACGTGAGTCCTATGGCTACACCTTC. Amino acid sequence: CNVPSPSGRESYGYTF.